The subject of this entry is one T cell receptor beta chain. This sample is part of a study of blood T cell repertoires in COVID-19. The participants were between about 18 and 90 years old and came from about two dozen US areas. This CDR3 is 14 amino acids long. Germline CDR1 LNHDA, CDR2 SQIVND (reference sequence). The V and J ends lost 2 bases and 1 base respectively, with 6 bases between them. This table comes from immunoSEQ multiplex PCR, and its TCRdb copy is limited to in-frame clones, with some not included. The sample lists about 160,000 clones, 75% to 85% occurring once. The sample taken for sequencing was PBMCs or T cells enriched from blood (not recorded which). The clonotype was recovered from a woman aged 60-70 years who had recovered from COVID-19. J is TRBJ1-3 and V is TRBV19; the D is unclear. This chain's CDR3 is CASSIQASGNTIYF. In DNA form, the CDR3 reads TGTGCCAGTAGTATACAGGCTTCTGGAAACACCATATATTTT.